Below, one T cell receptor (beta chain) is given with its context. The entry originates in a study of shared clonotypes between healthy human individuals. Overall study context: With ages of 18 to 49, the donors were two women and a few men.

The CDR3 runs to 15 residues. V lost 5 bases and J 4 bases, leaving 17 bases between the germline ends. CDR1 is SNHLY, CDR2 FYNNEI, per germline. Assay execution proceeded at the deep level. The repertoire was sequenced with immunoSEQ multiplex PCR; TCRdb's copy has only in-frame clones and lacks some. The sample lists hundreds of thousands of clones; around 73% were seen once. The sequenced sample was memory CD4+ T cells sorted from blood. Subset of the sample: CD45RA-negative fraction. The chain has TRBV2 and TRBJ2-5; D is ambiguous. The receptor was isolated from a young woman in good health. The CDR3 region is CASSKLLSAPETQYF. CDR3 DNA: TGTGCCAGCAGTAAACTACTATCAGCCCCAGAGACCCAGTACTTC.